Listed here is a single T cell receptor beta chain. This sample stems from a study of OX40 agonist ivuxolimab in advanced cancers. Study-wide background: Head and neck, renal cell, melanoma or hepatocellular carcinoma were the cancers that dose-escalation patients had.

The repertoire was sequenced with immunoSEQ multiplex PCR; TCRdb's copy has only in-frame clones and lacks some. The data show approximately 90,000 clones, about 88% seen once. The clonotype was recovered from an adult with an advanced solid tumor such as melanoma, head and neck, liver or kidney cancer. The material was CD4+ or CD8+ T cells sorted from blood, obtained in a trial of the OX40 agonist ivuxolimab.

The CDR3 region is CASRTGGTEAFF. CDR3 nucleotide sequence: TGTGCCAGCAGAACAGGGGGAACTGAAGCTTTCTTT. The V call is TRBV27, the J call TRBJ1-1, with 8 bases aligning to TRBD1. Trimming cost V 6 bases and J 5 bases; bases outside gene matches: 2. CDR1 and CDR2 (germline): MNHEY, SMNVEV (reference sequence). The CDR3 extends over 12 amino acids.